The clone carrying this T cell receptor beta chain was found many times. The antigen is not known. The data are from a study of identical twins. TCRdb fed the 5' RACE reads into MiXCR, producing one record per CDR3 protein. The sample includes some 900,000 distinct CDR3 sequences, about 12% of them seen just once. This CDR3 has 13 residues. V gave up 4 bases and J gave up 4 bases, with 13 bases separating them. Germline CDR1 SQVTM, CDR2 ANQGSEA. Study conclusions and caveats: Insertions were fewer in abundant cord blood beta clonotypes, whereas memory repertoires showed none of this pattern. Invariant populations such as MAIT and iNKT cells could partly muddle zero-insertion analyses. Monozygotic twin pairs showed more out-of-frame TCR alpha sharing than models estimated. Twins shared out-of-frame alpha sequences with excess low generation probability.

These data were likewise used in another study, on yellow fever vaccine responses in identical twins.

The chain uses TRBV29-1 and TRBJ1-1; a possible D gene is TRBD1 (5 bases). The sequence was obtained from a woman younger than 35 in good health. The sample was PBMCs. The CDR3 bases are TGCAGCGTTGTTTCGGGGCTAGGCACTGAAGCTTTCTTT. It codes for CSVVSGLGTEAFF.